The sequence of this T cell receptor (beta chain) was determined in a study of CXCR3-negative and CXCR3-positive naive CD8 T cells. The authors prepared UMI-labeled TRB cDNA libraries by 5' RACE. TCRdb reanalyzed the 5' RACE reads and collapses them to one entry per CDR3 protein, without DNA. This table holds fewer than 50,000 distinct CDR3 sequences. In triplicate, each CD8+ T cell subset was sorted at 300,000 to 350,000 cells per replicate. General study results and limits: Because surface CD5 did not distinguish the naive subsets, TCR strength was inferred from TRB CDR3 properties.

Concerning this clonotype: What it binds is not known.

The sequence came from a human donor in good health. Some clones in this sample may be carry-over from other donors' samples. The sample taken for sequencing was naive CXCR3- CD8+ T cells from blood. Subset reported: CD45RO-CCR7+CD27+CD95- naive CD8+ T cells lacking CXCR3 (TNR3-).

The chain's CDR3 is CASSAYGYEQYF. The chain joins TRBV7-9 to TRBJ2-7. The CDR3 totals 12 residues. Germline V gene sequence: CDR1 SEHNR, CDR2 FQNEAQ (reference sequence).